Included here is one T cell receptor (beta chain) sequence, with context. Source study methods: Estimates of nucleated cell counts were drawn from the amplification of reference gene primers. Sequencing used immunoSEQ multiplex PCR; TCRdb keeps in-frame clones, though not all of them. The DNA gave D and trimming, while V, J and clone size come from that table. The sample has about 200,000 clones, approximately 88% seen once; the top ten hold 5.5% to 8%. V dropped 6 bases and J dropped 7; count of bases not matched to a gene: 11. The CDR3 consists of 14 residues. Germline V gene data show CDR1 as WNHNN and CDR2 as SYGVQD (reference sequence). This record belongs to a study of blood T cell repertoires in COVID-19. Overall study context: Sites in the United States, Italy and Spain provided acute and convalescent COVID-19 samples. PBMCs, B-cell-depleted T cells, or T cells provided the cDNA or gDNA that made up the material.

The sample consisted of peripheral blood. The chain joins TRBV10-1 to TRBJ1-2; 7 bases fit TRBD1. This receptor was taken from a man aged 55 to 70 who had recovered from COVID-19. The DNA for the CDR3 is TGCGCCAGCAGACAATACAGGGGTACCTCTGGCTACACCTTC. It yields the protein CASRQYRGTSGYTF.